The 13 T cell receptor beta chains reported below all come from one sample, sequenced in a study of regulatory T cells in long-lasting Graves disease. Building of the TCR beta libraries involved iRepertoire HTBI primers and Arm-PCR of CDR3 regions. Each CDR3 protein is one row after TCRdb ran MiXCR on the multiplex PCR reads. The profile shows roughly 320,000 distinct CDR3 sequences, roughly 17% of them singletons. Time point meaning: newly diagnosed GD, antithyroid drugs for less than 3 months. The TCR library was made from RNA that had been extracted from PBMCs in TRIzol. This sample also appeared in a second study, on T cells in Graves' hyperthyroidism and ophthalmopathy.

This material consisted of peripheral blood mononuclear cells (PBMCs), taken at new diagnosis, from a patient treated with antithyroid drugs. All receptors derive from a man aged 35 to 55 with Graves disease.

The chain employs TRBV7-6 and TRBJ1-5; the D gene is possibly TRBD1 (5 bases). CDR3 length: 19 amino acids. V lost 4 bases and J 6 bases, leaving 28 bases between the germline ends. From germline, CDR1 is SGHVS and CDR2 FNYEAQ. The CDR3 sequence is CASSSGQGGPFQLGQPQHF. The CDR3 DNA follows: TGTGCCAGCAGCTCTGGTCAGGGAGGACCCTTCCAACTAGGTCAGCCCCAGCATTTT.

This clonotype has at least ten counts. V gene TRBV6-1 combines with J gene TRBJ2-7; 7 positions agree with TRBD2. With 7 bases clipped from V and 7 bases from J, the junction kept 13 bases outside the gene matches. CDR1 MNHNS and CDR2 SASEGT come from the germline V gene. This CDR3 spans 14 amino acids. The CDR3 sequence is CASKWEGFTGEQYF. The CDR3 region has the DNA TGTGCCAGCAAGTGGGAGGGTTTCACGGGGGAGCAGTACTTC.

This clonotype came up a few times. The rearrangement joins TRBV15 to TRBJ2-3; D is unresolved. The V end was cut by 4 bases, the J end by 0 bases, with 5 bases between. CDR3 length: 13 residues. CDR1 is LNHNV and CDR2 is YYDKDF in the germline V gene (reference sequence). The CDR3: CATSTRSTDTQYF. The CDR3 DNA is TGTGCCACCAGCACCCGCAGCACAGATACGCAGTATTTT.

This clonotype was counted between two and nine times. The genes are TRBV5-1 and TRBJ2-6, with D perhaps TRBD1 (6 bases). The CDR3 extends over 16 amino acids. Germline lookup yields CDR1 SGHRS and CDR2 YFSETQ. V dropped 2 bases and J dropped 0 bases, with 9 bases sitting between them. The CDR3 loop is CASSLTGSSGANVLTF. The CDR3 region has the DNA TGCGCCAGCAGCTTAACAGGGAGCTCTGGGGCCAACGTCCTGACTTTC.

The CDR3 coding sequence is TGTGCCAGCAGCCCCGTGCCAGGGGGTTCCACTAGCACAGATACGCAGTATTTT. Amino acids: CASSPVPGGSTSTDTQYF. The rearrangement links TRBV4-2 to TRBJ2-3; 7 bases are shared with TRBD1. Unmatched junction bases numbered 13, after V lost 4 bases and J lost 0 bases. The CDR3 extends over 18 amino acids. Germline V CDR1 and CDR2: LGHNA, YNFKEQ.

This rearrangement joins TRBV2 to TRBJ1-4; 12 nucleotides match TRBD1. Germline trimming cut 6 bases from V and 8 bases from J; bases unmatched to any gene: 10. The germline V gene has CDR1 SNHLY and CDR2 FYNNEI. CDR3 length: 16 residues. The DNA for the CDR3 is TGTGCCAGCAGAGGGGACAGGGGGCGTCGCAGGGAAAAACTGTTTTTT. Its translation: CASRGDRGRRREKLFF.

This clonotype was seen many times. The gene calls are TRBV12-3 or TRBV12-4 and TRBJ2-7; 7 nucleotides align to TRBD1. This CDR3 comprises 15 residues. V gave up 0 bases and J gave up 4 bases; unmatched junction bases: 6. The chain's CDR3 is CASSLAHEQGYEQYF. For the CDR3, the DNA is TGTGCCAGCAGTTTAGCTCATGAACAGGGGTACGAGCAGTACTTC.

The table lists this clonotype with a few counts. The chain uses TRBV28 and TRBJ2-7; D may be TRBD1 (5 bases). The germline V gene encodes CDR1 MDHEN and CDR2 SYDVKM. V was cut by 6 bases and J by 7 bases, with 16 bases left in between. This CDR3 region has 13 residues. CDR3: CASRIPRVEEQYF. DNA of the CDR3: TGTGCCAGCAGGATCCCCAGGGTTGAAGAGCAGTACTTC.

At least ten counts were recorded for this clonotype. The chain couples TRBV7-3 to TRBJ2-7; tentative D call: TRBD2 (6 bases). The CDR3 loop spans 17 amino acids. Germline values: CDR1 SGHTA, CDR2 FQGTGA. Trimming stripped 7 bases from V and 0 bases from J, with 22 bases between. The DNA of the CDR3 is TGTGCCAGCATCACCTCACTGGAGGGTTCAGGCTCCTACGAGCAGTACTTC. Translation gives CASITSLEGSGSYEQYF. Full variable domain (remainder filled in from reference TRBV7-3 and TRBJ2-7): GAGVSQTPSNKVTEKGKYVELRCDPISGHTALYWYRQSLGQGPEFLIYFQGTGAADDSGLPNDRFFAVRPEGSVSTLKIQRTERGDSAVYLCASITSLEGSGSYEQYFGPGTRLTVT.

This clonotype was seen more than once but under ten times. V usage is TRBV7-2 and J usage is TRBJ2-1; D may be TRBD2 (6 bases). Germline CDR1 SGHTA, CDR2 FQGNSA. The CDR3 is 18 amino acids. V was shortened by 4 bases and J by 9 bases, with 28 bases between the two germline ends. DNA for the CDR3: TGTGCCAGCAGCTCTGGAAATTACGGGAGTTGGGAAGAGGTTGAGCAGTTCTTC. Translated, it gives CASSSGNYGSWEEVEQFF.

The chain employs TRBV6-1 and TRBJ2-7; TRBD1 matches at 8 bases. The CDR3 loop spans 15 amino acids. Germline V gene sequence: CDR1 MNHNS, CDR2 SASEGT. The junction had 8 bases not matched to a gene; V was cut back by 4 bases and J by 3 bases. CDR3 amino acids: CASSADRGRIYEQYF. The CDR3 bases are TGTGCCAGCAGTGCCGACAGGGGCAGGATCTACGAGCAGTACTTC.

This clonotype was observed many times. The chain is built from TRBV28 and TRBJ2-7; 9 bases line up with TRBD1. The junction had 13 bases not matched to a gene; V was cut back by 5 bases and J by 5 bases. This CDR3 contains 16 residues. Germline V CDR1 and CDR2: MDHEN, SYDVKM. As DNA, the CDR3 is TGTGCCAGCAGTCACCTCCCCGGGACAGGGTCCCACGAGCAGTACTTC. This gives the protein CASSHLPGTGSHEQYF.

This clonotype showed up just a few times. The rearrangement uses TRBV28 and TRBJ1-2; D possibly corresponds to TRBD1 (6 bases). V lost 7 bases to trimming and J lost 8 bases, with 17 bases between them. Germline assignment: CDR1 MDHEN and CDR2 SYDVKM. This CDR3 is built from 13 residues. This CDR3 reads CASIRGGGRGYTF. The CDR3 nucleotides read TGTGCCAGCATAAGAGGGGGGGGCAGAGGCTACACCTTC.